Sequencing of this T cell receptor (beta chain) was carried out in a study of shared clonotypes between healthy human individuals. TCRdb's table, derived via immunoSEQ multiplex PCR, lists solely in-frame clones and lacks some. Of around 2.1 million clones in the sample, roughly 95% are singletons; the top ten hold roughly 0.13%. The CDR3 is made up of 12 amino acids. Germline-derived CDR1 and CDR2 are SGDLS and YYNGEE. V lost 5 bases and J lost 5, with 10 bases in between. The sequence derives from a man aged 18 to 35 in good health. V and J are TRBV9 and TRBJ1-1; a weak D match, TRBD1 (5 bases). Sequenced sample: naive CD4+ T cells sorted from blood. The subset denotes: CD45RA+ positively selected. For the CDR3, the DNA is TGTGCCAGCAGGGGGAAGGGGACTGAAGCTTTCTTT. It codes for CASRGKGTEAFF. Combining the CDR3 with reference TRBV9 and TRBJ1-1 gives the whole variable domain DSGVTQTPKHLITATGQRVTLRCSPRSGDLSVYWYQQSLDQGLQFLIQYYNGEERAKGNILERFSAQQFPDLHSELNLSSLELGDSALYFCASRGKGTEAFFGQGTRLTVV.